A selection of T cell receptor beta chains follows, all from one sample in a study of T-cell memory formation after mild COVID-19. TCRdb used MiXCR to reprocess the 5' RACE reads, holding one entry per CDR3 protein. The profile shows about 250,000 distinct CDR3 sequences, approximately 15% of them singletons. Material: PBMCs or a T cell subset sorted from them (not recorded which). These receptors came from an adult woman who had mild COVID-19 (a few samples of this study predate the infection). Cell type and time point are not known. CDR3s include the opening cysteine and the closing phenylalanine or tryptophan. Fields, in order: V gene, clone size, J gene, D gene, CDR3 DNA, CDR3 protein. The D gene is left open where the match is weak. Clone sizes are given selectively: once, few, many, or a class where the clone is expanded.

v_gene: TRBV27
abundance: -
j_gene: TRBJ1-2
d_gene: -
CDR3nt: TGTGCCAGCAGTTTATCGTCTGGGGGCATGAGCTATGGCTACACCTTC
CDR3aa: CASSLSSGGMSYGYTF

v_gene: TRBV4-1
abundance: few
j_gene: TRBJ2-7
d_gene: TRBD1
CDR3nt: TGCGCCAGCAGCCACTTGACAGGGGGCTCCTACGAGCAGTACTTC
CDR3aa: CASSHLTGGSYEQYF

v_gene: TRBV2
abundance: -
j_gene: TRBJ1-1
d_gene: TRBD1
CDR3nt: TGTGCCAGCAGTACTCCGGGGTCGACAGGGCGGACTGAAGCTTTCTTT
CDR3aa: CASSTPGSTGRTEAFF

v_gene: TRBV5-1
abundance: -
j_gene: TRBJ2-3
d_gene: TRBD2
CDR3nt: TGCGCCAGCAGCACGCAGCGGGGGGTCACAGATACGCAGTATTTT
CDR3aa: CASSTQRGVTDTQYF

v_gene: TRBV10-3
abundance: -
j_gene: TRBJ2-7
d_gene: -
CDR3nt: TGTGCCATCAGTGAGTCCTACGTGGTAGGCAACGAGCAGTACTTC
CDR3aa: CAISESYVVGNEQYF

v_gene: TRBV7-8
abundance: -
j_gene: TRBJ2-3
d_gene: -
CDR3nt: TGTGCCAGCAGCTCGAGACTAGTTACCGCAGATACGCAGTATTTT
CDR3aa: CASSSRLVTADTQYF

v_gene: TRBV24-1
abundance: -
j_gene: TRBJ2-6
d_gene: -
CDR3nt: TGTGCCACCACAAACGGGTATATACTTCAGTCTGGGGCCAACGTCCTGACTTTC
CDR3aa: CATTNGYILQSGANVLTF

v_gene: TRBV15
abundance: -
j_gene: TRBJ2-7
d_gene: TRBD1
CDR3nt: TGTGCCACCAGCAGACGACAGGGGGGGTACGAGCAGTACTTC
CDR3aa: CATSRRQGGYEQYF

v_gene: TRBV11-2
abundance: -
j_gene: TRBJ2-1
d_gene: -
CDR3nt: TGTGCCAGCAGCTTGGCCACCGGGACCAAAGCCAGGCTCTTC
CDR3aa: CASSLATGTKARLF

v_gene: TRBV5-1
abundance: few
j_gene: TRBJ2-2
d_gene: -
CDR3nt: TGCGCCAGCAGCTTGGCGGCCACCGGGGAGCTGTTTTTT
CDR3aa: CASSLAATGELFF

v_gene: TRBV4-2
abundance: -
j_gene: TRBJ1-2
d_gene: TRBD1
CDR3nt: TGTGCCAGCAGCCAAGAGCCGAACAGGGGCGGGAGCTATGGCTACACCTTC
CDR3aa: CASSQEPNRGGSYGYTF

v_gene: TRBV6-6
abundance: -
j_gene: TRBJ2-1
d_gene: -
CDR3nt: TGTGCCAGCAGCCCTCTTCTTGGGGGGTTTGTGGGGAATGAGCAGTTCTTC
CDR3aa: CASSPLLGGFVGNEQFF

v_gene: TRBV5-1
abundance: -
j_gene: TRBJ2-2
d_gene: TRBD2
CDR3nt: TGCGCCAGCAGCCCCCGCCAGCGGGATGGGTCCGGGGAGCTGTTTTTT
CDR3aa: CASSPRQRDGSGELFF

v_gene: TRBV12-3/TRBV12-4
abundance: many
j_gene: TRBJ2-7
d_gene: -
CDR3nt: TGTGCCAGCAGCCCTACTAGCTTCTCAAGGGTTAGGTACGAGCAGTACTTC
CDR3aa: CASSPTSFSRVRYEQYF

v_gene: TRBV5-1
abundance: few
j_gene: TRBJ1-2
d_gene: TRBD1
CDR3nt: TGCGCCAGCAGCCCCGCCGGGACAGGGGCTAACTATGGCTACACCTTC
CDR3aa: CASSPAGTGANYGYTF

v_gene: TRBV7-9
abundance: -
j_gene: TRBJ2-7
d_gene: -
CDR3nt: TGTGCCAGCAGCTCTAGACAGGATAAGTACTTC
CDR3aa: CASSSRQDKYF

v_gene: TRBV7-9
abundance: few
j_gene: TRBJ2-7
d_gene: TRBD2
CDR3nt: TGTGCCAGCAGCTCCCCTGAGCGACTAGCGGTATACGAGCAGTACTTC
CDR3aa: CASSSPERLAVYEQYF

v_gene: TRBV18
abundance: -
j_gene: TRBJ1-1
d_gene: -
CDR3nt: TGTGCCAGCTCACTGGACAATATCAACACTGAAGCTTTCTTT
CDR3aa: CASSLDNINTEAFF

v_gene: TRBV6-5
abundance: few
j_gene: TRBJ1-1
d_gene: -
CDR3nt: TGTGCCAGCAGTCAGAGGGGGACCCGTTTGGTCCACACTGAAGCTTTCTTT
CDR3aa: CASSQRGTRLVHTEAFF

v_gene: TRBV7-2
abundance: few
j_gene: TRBJ2-5
d_gene: -
CDR3nt: TGTGCCAGCAGCTCTAGGGGCCGGACAACCCAAGAGACCCAGTACTTC
CDR3aa: CASSSRGRTTQETQYF

v_gene: TRBV6-5
abundance: -
j_gene: TRBJ1-2
d_gene: TRBD1
CDR3nt: TGTGCCAGCAGGGACAGGGGAAACTATGGCTACACCTTC
CDR3aa: CASRDRGNYGYTF

v_gene: TRBV24-1
abundance: -
j_gene: TRBJ2-1
d_gene: -
CDR3nt: TGTGCCACCAGTGATTTGGGGGACCGCAAGCAGTTCTTC
CDR3aa: CATSDLGDRKQFF

v_gene: TRBV6-1
abundance: -
j_gene: TRBJ2-3
d_gene: -
CDR3nt: TGTGCCAGCAGTCCCGCTTCGTATACGCAGTATTTT
CDR3aa: CASSPASYTQYF

v_gene: TRBV18
abundance: few
j_gene: TRBJ2-7
d_gene: -
CDR3nt: TGTGCCAGCTCACCAGCTGTACCATCCTACGAGCAGTACTTC
CDR3aa: CASSPAVPSYEQYF

v_gene: TRBV4-2
abundance: few
j_gene: TRBJ1-4
d_gene: TRBD1
CDR3nt: TGTGCCAGCAGCCAAGATCCAGGGGGGGTCGAAAAACTGTTTTTT
CDR3aa: CASSQDPGGVEKLFF

v_gene: TRBV29-1
abundance: -
j_gene: TRBJ2-7
d_gene: TRBD1
CDR3nt: TGCAGCGTTGAGATAAGAGGGGGCCCTATCTACGAGCAGTACTTC
CDR3aa: CSVEIRGGPIYEQYF

v_gene: TRBV29-1
abundance: -
j_gene: TRBJ2-4
d_gene: -
CDR3nt: TGCAGCGTCTTCGTGGTCGACATTCAGTACTTC
CDR3aa: CSVFVVDIQYF

v_gene: TRBV7-3
abundance: few
j_gene: TRBJ2-1
d_gene: -
CDR3nt: TGTGCCAGCAGCTTAGGGGGGTCGTGGGGCAATGAGCAGTTCTTC
CDR3aa: CASSLGGSWGNEQFF

v_gene: TRBV7-9
abundance: -
j_gene: TRBJ2-3
d_gene: TRBD1
CDR3nt: TGTGCCAGCACGGGACAGGGCAGTACAGATACGCAGTATTTT
CDR3aa: CASTGQGSTDTQYF

v_gene: TRBV7-2
abundance: -
j_gene: TRBJ2-3
d_gene: -
CDR3nt: TGTGCCAGCAGCCCCCAGCGGAGCACAGATACGCAGTATTTT
CDR3aa: CASSPQRSTDTQYF

v_gene: TRBV12-3/TRBV12-4
abundance: few
j_gene: TRBJ2-1
d_gene: -
CDR3nt: TGTGCCAGCAGTAAGGACGGCTCATACAATGAGCAGTTCTTC
CDR3aa: CASSKDGSYNEQFF

v_gene: TRBV20-1
abundance: -
j_gene: TRBJ2-3
d_gene: TRBD2
CDR3nt: TGCAGTGCTAGCCCCGGGACTAGCTCGGCAGATACGCAGTATTTT
CDR3aa: CSASPGTSSADTQYF

v_gene: TRBV20-1
abundance: few
j_gene: TRBJ2-5
d_gene: TRBD2
CDR3nt: TGCAGTGCTAGTGTCCGATCGGGAGGAGAGACCCAGTACTTC
CDR3aa: CSASVRSGGETQYF

v_gene: TRBV3-1
abundance: -
j_gene: TRBJ2-7
d_gene: -
CDR3nt: TGTGCCAGCAGCCTTTTGGATAGCGCACCGGGGTGGCAGTACTTC
CDR3aa: CASSLLDSAPGWQYF

v_gene: TRBV5-1
abundance: many
j_gene: TRBJ2-1
d_gene: -
CDR3nt: TGCGCCAGCAGCTTGATAGTTTCTGATGAGCAGTTCTTC
CDR3aa: CASSLIVSDEQFF

v_gene: TRBV7-8
abundance: few
j_gene: TRBJ2-5
d_gene: TRBD1
CDR3nt: TGTGCCAGCAAGGGGACAGGGATGTACCAGGGGACCCAGTACTTC
CDR3aa: CASKGTGMYQGTQYF

v_gene: TRBV5-1
abundance: -
j_gene: TRBJ2-3
d_gene: -
CDR3nt: TGCGCCAGCAGCTCCCGGGGCTTGTCCCCAGATACGCAGTATTTT
CDR3aa: CASSSRGLSPDTQYF

v_gene: TRBV5-1
abundance: few
j_gene: TRBJ2-1
d_gene: -
CDR3nt: TGCGCCAGCAGCTTGGACGTATTCTACAATGAGCAGTTCTTC
CDR3aa: CASSLDVFYNEQFF

v_gene: TRBV20-1
abundance: -
j_gene: TRBJ2-7
d_gene: -
CDR3nt: TGCAGTTTTCTTAGCGGTGGGGGCTGGGGCGAGCAGTACTTC
CDR3aa: CSFLSGGGWGEQYF

v_gene: TRBV5-6
abundance: -
j_gene: TRBJ2-1
d_gene: -
CDR3nt: TGTGCCAGCAGCTTTCTTCGGGAGTTCTACAATGAGCAGTTCTTC
CDR3aa: CASSFLREFYNEQFF